Below are 21 T cell receptor beta chains sequenced from a single sample in a study of blood T cells in healthy people across ages. Then a second PCR, running about 6 to 11 cycles, was carried out with a sample-barcoded 5' primer and a J-beta primer mix. Each CDR3 protein is one row after TCRdb ran MiXCR on the 5' RACE reads. The sample includes about 1,600,000 distinct CDR3 sequences, about 43% of them seen just once. The source material was blood. These TCRs come from a woman aged 18-29 years in good health.

This clonotype has more than one count but fewer than ten. The gene calls are TRBV20-1 and TRBJ2-5; possibly TRBD2 for D (6 bases). Germline assignment: CDR1 DFQATT and CDR2 SNEGSKA (reference sequence). The V end lost 4 bases, the J end lost 11 bases, and 17 bases lay between the germline ends. CDR3 length equals 12 residues. The CDR3 reads CSATGSRLEQYF. The DNA of the CDR3 is TGCAGTGCTACCGGGAGTCGGCTTGAGCAGTACTTC.

This clonotype was counted ten times or more. This chain connects TRBV4-1 to TRBJ2-5, with D tentatively TRBD2 (5 bases). The CDR3 sequence is 14 residues long. Trimming cost V 3 bases and J 4 bases, with 12 bases left between them. Germline values: CDR1 MGHRA, CDR2 YSYEKL. Here the CDR3 DNA reads TGCGCCAGCAGCCAGCGGACTCTATTAGAGACCCAGTACTTC. It yields the protein CASSQRTLLETQYF.

The gene calls are TRBV6-2 or TRBV6-3 and TRBJ2-5, with D uncertain. Trimming took off 1 base at V and 11 bases at J, with 11 bases between the two ends. The length of the CDR3 is 12 residues. Germline V gene data show CDR1 as MNHEY and CDR2 as SVGEGT. CDR3 nucleotides: TGTGCCAGCAGTTACTACGCGGATGAGCAGTACTTC. Protein product: CASSYYADEQYF.

This clonotype has just a few counts. This sequence joins TRBV7-2 and TRBJ2-3, with D perhaps matching TRBD2 (7 bases). There are 14 residues in the CDR3. Germline assignment: CDR1 SGHTA and CDR2 FQGNSA. The V gene lost 4 bases and the J gene lost 7 bases, with 15 bases spanning the gap. In DNA, the CDR3 is TGTGCCAGCAGCTCGGAGGAGGGGGGGAATACGCAGTATTTT. It specifies CASSSEEGGNTQYF.

This clonotype was seen repeatedly, ten times or more. The V and J genes are TRBV28 and TRBJ1-5; TRBD1 might be the D (5 bases). The V gene's germline CDR1 is MDHEN and CDR2 SYDVKM. The V and J ends lost 8 bases and 0 bases respectively, with 11 bases between them. CDR3 length: 14 amino acids. This CDR3 is CASRLGGSNQPQHF. The CDR3 DNA is TGTGCCAGCCGGTTGGGGGGTAGCAATCAGCCCCAGCATTTT.

V usage is TRBV6-2 or TRBV6-3 and J usage is TRBJ2-5; D is unresolved. This CDR3 contains 15 residues. The V gene lost 3 bases and the J gene lost 2 bases, with 13 bases spanning the gap. Per the germline V gene, CDR1 is MNHEY and CDR2 is SVGEGT. CDR3 nucleotides: TGTGCCAGCAGTTATGTAGCCGCTGGACAAGAGACCCAGTACTTC. This encodes CASSYVAAGQETQYF.

This clonotype has just a few counts. The rearrangement links TRBV7-2 to TRBJ1-2; 7 bases fit TRBD1. The CDR3 is 15 amino acids. The trim removed 6 bases at V and 4 bases at J, leaving 11 bases unmatched. Germline V gene lookup returns CDR1 SGHTA and CDR2 FQGNSA. CDR3 residues: CASSLARGPGYGYTF. The DNA for the CDR3 is TGTGCCAGCAGTCTGGCAAGGGGGCCGGGCTATGGCTACACCTTC.

The chain uses TRBV5-1 and TRBJ2-2; 7 nucleotides match TRBD1. CDR1 is SGHRS, CDR2 YFSETQ, per germline. The CDR3 has 14 amino acids. J gave up 5 bases and V 4 bases, and 5 bases lay outside the gene matches. CDR3 bases: TGCGCCAGCAGCGAGTACAGGGGAACCGGGGAGCTGTTTTTT. Translated: CASSEYRGTGELFF.

This clonotype appeared a few times. This chain connects TRBV20-1 to TRBJ2-1; 7 nucleotides match TRBD2. With V trimmed by 0 bases and J by 9 bases, 11 bases remained unmatched. This CDR3 is 15 amino acids long. Germline loops: CDR1 DFQATT, CDR2 SNEGSKA (reference sequence). This chain's CDR3 is CSARDGDYYQGEQFF. For the CDR3, the DNA is TGCAGTGCTAGAGATGGGGACTACTACCAGGGTGAGCAGTTCTTC.

Concerning this clonotype: A single base separates this from a much larger clone, so it may be a read error. Written as DNA, the CDR3 is TGCAGTGCTAGAGCTACACTAGCGGGAGAATACGAGCAGTACTTC. Translation: CSARATLAGEYEQYF. This sequence joins TRBV20-1 and TRBJ2-4; 11 nucleotides line up with TRBD2. The J call may be mistaken, given a closer DNA end match to TRBJ2-7. Looked up from germline, CDR1 is DFQATT and CDR2 is SNEGSKA (reference sequence). The CDR3 consists of 15 residues.

This CDR3 is CASSKETDRLGNSPLHF. CDR3 bases: TGTGCCAGCAGCAAAGAAACGGACAGGCTTGGGAATTCACCCCTCCACTTT. V usage is TRBV21-1 and J usage is TRBJ1-6; the DNA was not compared with TRBD1, the D call given in the table. TRBV21-1 is listed as a pseudogene. This CDR3 region has 17 residues.

This clonotype was counted a few times. The gene calls are TRBV5-5 and TRBJ2-7; D may be TRBD2 (6 bases). CDR1 and CDR2 from the germline V gene are SGHKS and YYEKEE (reference sequence). CDR3 length: 14 residues. Trimming left V 2 bases short and J 1 base short, with 10 bases between. In DNA, the CDR3 is TGTGCCAGCAGCTTCGGGACTTCGTCCTACGAGCAGTACTTC. Translation: CASSFGTSSYEQYF.

This clonotype was picked up a small number of times. The V gene is TRBV20-1, the J gene TRBJ1-2; 10 bases are shared with TRBD1. Germline loops: CDR1 DFQATT, CDR2 SNEGSKA (reference sequence). This CDR3 has 19 amino acids. After removal of 2 bases from V and 6 bases from J, the junction contained 21 bases not matched to a gene. As DNA, the CDR3 is TGCAGTGCTAGACCTATCTCCGGGGACAGGGGACGATCTTGGGATGGCTACACCTTC. Translation: CSARPISGDRGRSWDGYTF.

The chain carries TRBV5-5 and TRBJ2-1; TRBD2 matches at 8 bases. The V gene's germline CDR1 is SGHKS and CDR2 YYEKEE (reference sequence). Unmatched junction bases numbered 14, after V lost 4 bases and J lost 8 bases. The CDR3 is 16 amino acids. Here the CDR3 DNA reads TGTGCCAGCAGCCACTTTGCGGGAGGTACTCCTGATGAGCAGTTCTTC. Residues: CASSHFAGGTPDEQFF.

CDR3 region: CATSLTSGVYNEQFF. Written as DNA, the CDR3 is TGTGCCACCAGTCTGACTAGCGGGGTCTACAATGAGCAGTTCTTC. The gene calls are TRBV24-1 and TRBJ2-1; 11 nucleotides match TRBD2. V shed 6 bases and J 3 bases; nucleotides not matched to a gene: 3. Germline V lookup: CDR1 KGHDR, CDR2 SFDVKD. This CDR3 spans 15 amino acids.

This clonotype appeared once. This chain uses TRBV2 with TRBJ2-4, with 9 bases aligning to TRBD1. The trim removed 6 bases at V and 9 bases at J, leaving 9 bases unmatched. From germline, CDR1 is SNHLY and CDR2 FYNNEI. CDR3 length: 14 residues. The CDR3 loop reads CASSRDRDVGIQYF. Here the CDR3 DNA reads TGTGCCAGCAGCCGGGACAGGGATGTAGGCATTCAGTACTTC.

This clonotype was recorded a few times. V is TRBV25-1 and J is TRBJ1-2; D remains unclear. V shed 7 bases and J shed 5 bases, with 8 bases lying between them. Germline loops: CDR1 MGHDK, CDR2 SYGVNS. The CDR3 contains 11 residues. CDR3 amino acids: CASNDPYGYTF. DNA for the CDR3: TGTGCCAGCAACGACCCATATGGCTACACCTTC.

The chain joins TRBV6-6 to TRBJ1-6; a weak D match, TRBD1 (5 bases). The CDR3 is made up of 15 amino acids. Trimming pared 7 bases from V and 7 bases from J, leaving 17 bases between. Looked up from germline, CDR1 is MNHNY and CDR2 is SVGAGI (reference sequence). CDR3 coding DNA: TGTGCCAGCAAGGCGGAGGGGCTAGGCAATTCACCCCTCCACTTT. Protein: CASKAEGLGNSPLHF.

The genes are TRBV10-3 and TRBJ2-5, with TRBD2 matching over 12 bases. After removal of 3 bases from V and 11 bases from J, the junction contained 13 bases not matched to a gene. Germline values: CDR1 ENHRY, CDR2 SYGVKD. The CDR3 is made up of 16 amino acids. Here the CDR3 reads CAISDTSGGSLGEQYF. The CDR3 DNA sequence: TGTGCCATCAGTGATACTAGCGGGGGGAGTCTTGGTGAGCAGTACTTC.

The rearrangement uses TRBV20-1 and TRBJ2-3, with D unresolved. V lost 1 base and J lost 2, with 4 bases in between. Germline values: CDR1 DFQATT, CDR2 SNEGSKA (reference sequence). This CDR3 region has 12 residues. CDR3 in DNA: TGCAGTGCTAGAGTTACCACAGATACGCAGTATTTT. It is translated as CSARVTTDTQYF.

The sample holds a few counts of this clonotype. V gene TRBV20-1 combines with J gene TRBJ2-1, with TRBD1 identical over 7 bases. The CDR3 has 14 residues. V shed 6 bases, J shed 0 bases, and the junction held 5 bases outside the gene matches. Germline loops: CDR1 DFQATT, CDR2 SNEGSKA (reference sequence). The CDR3 loop is CSADRAISYNEQFF. CDR3 nucleotide sequence: TGCAGTGCCGACAGGGCAATCTCCTACAATGAGCAGTTCTTC.